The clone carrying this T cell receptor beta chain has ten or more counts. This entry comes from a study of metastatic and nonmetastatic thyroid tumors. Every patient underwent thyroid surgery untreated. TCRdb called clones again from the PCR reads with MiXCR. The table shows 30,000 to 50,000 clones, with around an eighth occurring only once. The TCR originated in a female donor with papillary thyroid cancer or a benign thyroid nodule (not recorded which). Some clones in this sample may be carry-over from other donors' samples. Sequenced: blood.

In nucleotides, the CDR3 is TGTGCCAGCTCACCAAGGGGCGAGGAAAAACTGTTTTTT. Translation gives CASSPRGEEKLFF. The J gene is TRBJ1-4, the V gene TRBV18; D may be TRBD1 (5 bases). Deletions cut 2 bases from V and 8 bases from J, with 9 bases between. The germline V gene has CDR1 KGHSH and CDR2 LQKENI. The CDR3 has 13 amino acids.